This entry lists 20 T cell receptor beta chains sequenced from one sample in a study of cytomegalovirus exposure and HLA in healthy donors. Libraries were prepared by immunoSEQ multiplex PCR; TCRdb keeps only in-frame clonotypes and omits some of them. This table has approximately 200,000 clones, 70% to 90% appearing once. Sequenced sample: PBMCs. The receptors were gathered from a woman between 18 and 30 years old in good health and CMV-seronegative.

The chain has TRBV4-1 and TRBJ2-3; D might be TRBD1 (7 bases). V gave up 4 bases and J gave up 5 bases, with 16 bases separating them. CDR1 MGHRA and CDR2 YSYEKL come from the germline V gene. The CDR3 runs 15 residues. CDR3 nucleotide sequence: TGCGCCAGCAGCCTTGCCAGGGGGGTGGGAGATACGCAGTATTTT. This sequence encodes CASSLARGVGDTQYF.

V and J are TRBV29-1 and TRBJ2-5, with 12 bases matching TRBD1. V shed 4 bases and J 2 bases; nucleotides not matched to a gene: 20. The germline V gene has CDR1 SQVTM and CDR2 ANQGSEA. The CDR3 spans 20 residues. This chain's CDR3 is CSVVSPGTGGVFRPQETQYF. CDR3 DNA: TGCAGCGTTGTATCCCCCGGGACAGGGGGCGTTTTTAGGCCTCAAGAGACCCAGTACTTC.

The V and J genes are TRBV6-1 and TRBJ2-5; no definite D call. Looked up from germline, CDR1 is MNHNS and CDR2 is SASEGT. The CDR3 covers 13 residues. V lost 4 bases and J lost 2, with 8 bases in between. The CDR3 here is CASSGPVQETQYF. For the CDR3, the DNA is TGTGCCAGCAGTGGGCCAGTACAAGAGACCCAGTACTTC.

In its sample, this clone was seen once. The V call is TRBV9, the J call TRBJ2-6; D unclear. Trimming pared 5 bases from V and 1 base from J, leaving 4 bases between. This CDR3 is built from 13 residues. CDR1 and CDR2 from the germline V gene are SGDLS and YYNGEE. The CDR3 here is CASRRSGANVLTF. The CDR3, as DNA: TGTGCCAGCAGGAGATCTGGGGCCAACGTCCTGACTTTC.

The genes are TRBV7-2 and TRBJ2-7; D possibly corresponds to TRBD2 (6 bases). The CDR3 length is 16 residues. The germline V gene has CDR1 SGHTA and CDR2 FQGNSA. Trimming stripped 2 bases from V and 0 bases from J, with 14 bases between. CDR3 DNA: TGTGCCAGCAGCTTACCGGGCGGGACCTTCTCCTACGAGCAGTACTTC. As protein: CASSLPGGTFSYEQYF.

The rearrangement links TRBV6-1 to TRBJ1-4, with D possibly matching TRBD1 (6 bases). The CDR3 is made up of 18 amino acids. CDR1 and CDR2 (germline): MNHNS, SASEGT. V lost 1 base to trimming and J lost 3 bases, with 18 bases between them. In DNA, the CDR3 is TGTGCCAGCAGTGAAGGTCGGCAGGGGTTTCCGGCTAATGAAAAACTGTTTTTT. Amino acids: CASSEGRQGFPANEKLFF.

The rearrangement uses TRBV10-2 and TRBJ2-7; D perhaps matches TRBD2 (6 bases). Trimming took 8 bases from V and 4 from J, leaving 9 bases between them. Germline lookup yields CDR1 WSHSY and CDR2 SAAADI. CDR3 length equals 11 residues. The CDR3 spells CASAGSYEQYF. The CDR3 coding sequence is TGCGCCAGCGCGGGATCTTACGAGCAGTACTTC.

The CDR3 coding sequence is TGTGCCAGCAGTTATACGACAGGGCTAGCGGGAGGGCCAGATACGCAGTATTTT. This gives the protein CASSYTTGLAGGPDTQYF. V and J are TRBV27 and TRBJ2-3, with 12 bases identical to TRBD2. The CDR3 loop spans 18 amino acids. Trimming took 4 bases from V and 4 from J; bases not matched to a gene: 12. The germline CDR1 and CDR2 sequences are MNHEY and SMNVEV (reference sequence).

V usage is TRBV12-5 and J usage is TRBJ1-1, with a tentative D call TRBD1 (6 bases). There are 13 residues in the CDR3. The V and J ends lost 3 bases and 1 base respectively, with 6 bases between them. The germline V gene has CDR1 LGHNT and CDR2 FRNRAP. CDR3 DNA: TGTGCTAGTGGTTTACAGGGGAACACTGAAGCTTTCTTT. Amino acids: CASGLQGNTEAFF.

The V call is TRBV28, the J call TRBJ1-5, with D unresolved. Between the trimmed V and J ends, which lost 7 bases and 4 bases, there was a span of 17 bases. The CDR3 is 15 amino acids. Germline CDR1 reads MDHEN; CDR2 reads SYDVKM. CDR3 loop: CASIPGIGYNQPQHF. The CDR3 DNA reads as TGTGCCAGCATTCCCGGGATAGGGTATAATCAGCCCCAGCATTTT.

This rearrangement joins TRBV7-2 to TRBJ2-7; D gene uncertain. Germline V gene lookup returns CDR1 SGHTA and CDR2 FQGNSA. The CDR3 spans 13 residues. V lost 4 bases and J 6 bases, leaving 13 bases between the germline ends. CDR3 in DNA: TGTGCCAGCAGCTCTCCCCCCGCGGCCGAGCAGTACTTC. This sequence encodes CASSSPPAAEQYF.

V is TRBV5-1 and J is TRBJ2-2, with 9 bases lining up with TRBD2. This CDR3 contains 16 residues. The junction had 7 bases not matched to a gene; V was cut back by 4 bases and J by 3 bases. In germline, CDR1 is SGHRS, CDR2 YFSETQ. The CDR3 sequence is CASSGTSGSYTGELFF. The CDR3 DNA is TGCGCCAGCAGCGGTACTAGCGGGTCCTACACCGGGGAGCTGTTTTTT.

The J gene is TRBJ2-7, the V gene TRBV6-1; TRBD1 matches 7 bases. V lost 6 bases to trimming and J lost 2 bases; unmatched junction nucleotides: 10. CDR3 length equals 15 residues. The germline V gene has CDR1 MNHNS and CDR2 SASEGT. The CDR3 loop is CASREPGQSPYEQYF. CDR3 sequence (DNA): TGTGCCAGCAGGGAACCGGGACAGAGTCCCTACGAGCAGTACTTC.

This rearrangement joins TRBV9 to TRBJ2-1; TRBD2 aligns across 11 bases. The V and J ends lost 4 bases and 9 bases, in that order; junction bases with no gene match: 3. This CDR3 spans 13 amino acids. Germline lookup yields CDR1 SGDLS and CDR2 YYNGEE. CDR3 in DNA: TGTGCCAGCAGCTACGGGACTAGCGGTGAGCAGTTCTTC. Its translation: CASSYGTSGEQFF.

This chain connects TRBV18 to TRBJ2-7; a possible D gene is TRBD2 (6 bases). The CDR3 is made up of 14 amino acids. Trimming left V 3 bases short and J 0 bases short, with 9 bases between. CDR1 is KGHSH and CDR2 is LQKENI in the germline V gene. CDR3 nucleotide sequence: TGTGCCAGCTCACCGGGAGGAAGCTCCTACGAGCAGTACTTC. This codes for CASSPGGSSYEQYF.

This clone was seen a handful of times. The genes are TRBV5-1 and TRBJ1-1, with 11 bases lining up with TRBD1. The CDR3 contains 15 residues. Per germline, CDR1 SGHRS and CDR2 YFSETQ. V dropped 3 bases and J dropped 5; count of bases not matched to a gene: 6. For the CDR3, the DNA is TGCGCCAGCAGCTGGCGGACAGGGGGCAGTACTGAAGCTTTCTTT. It specifies CASSWRTGGSTEAFF. Together with reference TRBV5-1 and TRBJ1-1, the CDR3 gives the full variable domain: KAGVTQTPRYLIKTRGQQVTLSCSPISGHRSVSWYQQTPGQGLQFLFEYFSETQRNKGNFPGRFSGRQFSNSRSEMNVSTLELGDSALYLCASSWRTGGSTEAFFGQGTRLTVV.

The V call is TRBV28, the J call TRBJ2-1, with a possible D match to TRBD2 (5 bases). CDR3 size: 11 residues. CDR1 is MDHEN, CDR2 SYDVKM, per germline. V was shortened by 7 bases and J by 7 bases, with 8 bases between the two germline ends. For the CDR3, the DNA is TGTGCCAGCATACGAGGGAATGAGCAGTTCTTC. Translated, it gives CASIRGNEQFF.

V is TRBV2 and J is TRBJ2-2; 13 positions match TRBD2. The CDR3 consists of 21 residues. Germline CDR1 reads SNHLY; CDR2 reads FYNNEI. V trimming: 3 bases; J trimming: 1 base; junction bases outside the gene matches: 14. The CDR3 sequence is CASSEPSGRGTSGKNTGELFF. CDR3 coding DNA: TGTGCCAGCAGTGAGCCCTCAGGCCGTGGGACTAGCGGGAAGAACACCGGGGAGCTGTTTTTT.

This CDR3 is CASSRDRVNTEAFF. In DNA, the CDR3 is TGTGCCAGCTCACGGGACAGGGTGAACACTGAAGCTTTCTTT. The V call is TRBV18, the J call TRBJ1-1, with 9 nucleotides matching TRBD1. The CDR3 sequence is 14 residues long. V dropped 4 bases and J dropped 0; count of bases not matched to a gene: 0. Per germline, CDR1 KGHSH and CDR2 LQKENI.

The chain joins TRBV7-9 to TRBJ2-1; 7 bases are a match to TRBD2. The CDR3 consists of 17 residues. V lost 5 bases and J lost 5; bases outside the gene matches: 15. From germline, CDR1 is SEHNR and CDR2 FQNEAQ (reference sequence). The CDR3 is CASSLGRLAFLNNEQFF. CDR3 coding DNA: TGTGCCAGCAGCCTCGGGAGACTAGCCTTCCTTAACAATGAGCAGTTCTTC.